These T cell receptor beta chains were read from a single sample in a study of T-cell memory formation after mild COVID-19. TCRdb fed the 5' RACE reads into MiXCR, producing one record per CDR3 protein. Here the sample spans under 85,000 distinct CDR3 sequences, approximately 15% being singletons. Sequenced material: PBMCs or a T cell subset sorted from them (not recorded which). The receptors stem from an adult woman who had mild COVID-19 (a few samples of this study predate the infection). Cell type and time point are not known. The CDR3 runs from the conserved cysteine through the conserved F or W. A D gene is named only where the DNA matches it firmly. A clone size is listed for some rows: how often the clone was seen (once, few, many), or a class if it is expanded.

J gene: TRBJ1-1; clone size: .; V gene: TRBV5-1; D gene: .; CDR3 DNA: TGCGCCAGCAGCTTGGTCGGGATTTCTAATCGGGACACTGAAGCTTTCTTT; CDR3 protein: CASSLVGISNRDTEAFF
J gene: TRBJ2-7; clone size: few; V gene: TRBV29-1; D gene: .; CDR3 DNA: TGCAGCGTTAGGGACAATTACGAGCAGTACTTC; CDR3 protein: CSVRDNYEQYF
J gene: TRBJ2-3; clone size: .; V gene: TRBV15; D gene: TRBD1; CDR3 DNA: TGTGCCACCAGCAGCTCCGGGACAGCTCACCATACGCAGTATTTT; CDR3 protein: CATSSSGTAHHTQYF
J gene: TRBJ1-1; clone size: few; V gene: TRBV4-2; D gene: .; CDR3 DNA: TGTGCCAGCAGCAGAGAGGGTCGTGAAGCTTTCTTT; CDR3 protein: CASSREGREAFF
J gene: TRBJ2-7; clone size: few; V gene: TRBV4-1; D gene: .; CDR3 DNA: TGCGCCAGCAGCCAAGATGGTGGCCAATCCTACGAGCAGTACTTC; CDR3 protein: CASSQDGGQSYEQYF
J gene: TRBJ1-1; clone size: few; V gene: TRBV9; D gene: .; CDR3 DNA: TGTGCCAGCAGCGCCATTCCCGACACTGAAGCTTTCTTT; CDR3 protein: CASSAIPDTEAFF
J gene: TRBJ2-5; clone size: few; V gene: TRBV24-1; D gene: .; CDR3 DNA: TGTGCCACCAGTGATTTCCCCAGCCCGGAGACCCAGTACTTC; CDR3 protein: CATSDFPSPETQYF
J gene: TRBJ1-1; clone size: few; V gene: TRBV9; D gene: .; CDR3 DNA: TGTGCCAGCAGCGTAGGTCTAGGGGGGACTGAAGCTTTCTTT; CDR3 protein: CASSVGLGGTEAFF
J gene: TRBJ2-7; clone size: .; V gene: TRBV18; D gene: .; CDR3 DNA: TGTGCCAGCTCACCTAGCTCCTACGAGCAGTACTTC; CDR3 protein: CASSPSSYEQYF
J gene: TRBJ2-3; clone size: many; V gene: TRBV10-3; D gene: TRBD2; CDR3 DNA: TGTGCCATCAGTGAGCTGCGACTAGCGGGAGGCACAGATACGCAGTATTTT; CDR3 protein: CAISELRLAGGTDTQYF
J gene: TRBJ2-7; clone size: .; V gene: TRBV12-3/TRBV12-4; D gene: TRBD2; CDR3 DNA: TGTGCCAGCAGTTTAGGGGGGGGACCCTACGAGCAGTACTTC; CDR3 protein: CASSLGGGPYEQYF
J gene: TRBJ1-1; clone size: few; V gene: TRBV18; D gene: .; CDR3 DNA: TGTGCCAGCTCACCATTGGGATGGGAGACAACTCATGAAGCTTTCTTT; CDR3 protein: CASSPLGWETTHEAFF
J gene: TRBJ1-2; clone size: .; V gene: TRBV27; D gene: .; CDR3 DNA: TGTGCCAGCAGTTCGGCTTCGCAGCTTTATGGCTACACCTTC; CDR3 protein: CASSSASQLYGYTF
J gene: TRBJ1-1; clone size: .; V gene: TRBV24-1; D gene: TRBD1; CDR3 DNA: TGTGCCACCAGTGATACTGCAGGGGGAACTGAAGCTTTCTTT; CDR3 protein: CATSDTAGGTEAFF
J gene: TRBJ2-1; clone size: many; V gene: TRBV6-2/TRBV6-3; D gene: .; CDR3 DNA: TGTGCCAGCAGTTACTCGGAAACGGGGGTCTACAATGAGCAGTTCTTC; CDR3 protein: CASSYSETGVYNEQFF
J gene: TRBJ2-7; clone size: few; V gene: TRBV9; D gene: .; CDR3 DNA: TGTGCCAGCAGCGTAGGGGGCGGGGAGCACGAGCAGTACTTC; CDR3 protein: CASSVGGGEHEQYF
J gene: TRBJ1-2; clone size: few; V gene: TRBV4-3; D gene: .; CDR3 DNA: TGCGCCAGCAGCCAAGTGTTACTTTCCCCAGGGTATGGCTACACCTTC; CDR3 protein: CASSQVLLSPGYGYTF
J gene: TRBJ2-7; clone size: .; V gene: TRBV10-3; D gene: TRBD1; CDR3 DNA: TGTGCCATCAGTGATTCGGACAGGGGTTACGAGCAGTACTTC; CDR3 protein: CAISDSDRGYEQYF
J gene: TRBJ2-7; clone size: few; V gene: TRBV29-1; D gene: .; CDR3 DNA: TGCAGCGCCCGGGAAGGGGTCTCCTACGAGCAGTACTTC; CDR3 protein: CSAREGVSYEQYF
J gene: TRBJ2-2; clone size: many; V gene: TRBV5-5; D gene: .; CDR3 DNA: TGTGCCAGCAGCCGACAACCGGGACGGGAATACACCGGGGAGCTGTTTTTT; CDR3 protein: CASSRQPGREYTGELFF
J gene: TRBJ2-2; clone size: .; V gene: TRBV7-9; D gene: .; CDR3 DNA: TGTGCCAGCAGCCCTCGGGTTGGAAGCGGGGAGCTGTTTTTT; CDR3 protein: CASSPRVGSGELFF
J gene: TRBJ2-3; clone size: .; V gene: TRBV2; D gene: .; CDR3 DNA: TGTGCCAGCAGTGAAGGGGGACCGTTATGGGATACGCAGTATTTT; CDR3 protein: CASSEGGPLWDTQYF
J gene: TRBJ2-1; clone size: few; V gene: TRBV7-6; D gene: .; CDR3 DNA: TGTGCCAGCAGCTTGGACCGGGGATACAATGAGCAGTTCTTC; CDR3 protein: CASSLDRGYNEQFF
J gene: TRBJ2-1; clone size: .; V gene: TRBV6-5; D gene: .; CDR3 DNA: TGTGCCAGCAGTTTGCTCCCGGACAGTTTTGATGAGCAGTTCTTC; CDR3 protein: CASSLLPDSFDEQFF
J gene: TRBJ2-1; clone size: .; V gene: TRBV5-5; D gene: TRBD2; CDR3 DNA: TGTGCCAGCAGCTTGAGCGGGGGGGCCGAGAATGAGCAGTTATTC; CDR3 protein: CASSLSGGAENEQLF
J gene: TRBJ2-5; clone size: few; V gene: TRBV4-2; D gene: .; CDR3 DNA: TGTGCCAGCAGCCAAGATTGGCCGAGGGCCGGAGAGACCCAGTACTTC; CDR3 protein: CASSQDWPRAGETQYF
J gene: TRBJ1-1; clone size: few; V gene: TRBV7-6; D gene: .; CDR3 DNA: TGTGCCAGCAGCCCACCGACAGGAATCGCTGAAGCTTTCTTT; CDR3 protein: CASSPPTGIAEAFF
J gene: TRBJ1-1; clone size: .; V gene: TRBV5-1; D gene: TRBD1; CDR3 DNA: TGCGCCAGCAGCCCACATGAGACAGGGCTCACTGAAGCTTTCTTT; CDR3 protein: CASSPHETGLTEAFF
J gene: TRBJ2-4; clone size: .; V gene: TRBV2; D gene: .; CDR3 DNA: TGTGCCAGCAGTGAACTATGGGAGAACGACAAAAACATTCAGTACTTC; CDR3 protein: CASSELWENDKNIQYF
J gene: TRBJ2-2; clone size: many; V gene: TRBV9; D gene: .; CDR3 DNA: TGTGCCAGCAGGCAGGGGACCGGGGAGCTGTTTTTT; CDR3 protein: CASRQGTGELFF
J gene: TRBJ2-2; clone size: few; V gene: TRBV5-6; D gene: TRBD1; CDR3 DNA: TGTGCCAGCAGCTTCCCCCTCGGACAGGGGAACACCGGGGAGCTGTTTTTT; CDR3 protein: CASSFPLGQGNTGELFF
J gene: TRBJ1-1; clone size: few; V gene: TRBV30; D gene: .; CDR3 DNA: TGTGCCTGGAGTATCGACACCTTGAACACTGAAGCTTTCTTT; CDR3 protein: CAWSIDTLNTEAFF
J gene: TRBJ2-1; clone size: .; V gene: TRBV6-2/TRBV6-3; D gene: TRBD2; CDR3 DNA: TGTGCCAGCCAGCCAGCGGGAGCCTACAATGAGCAGTTCTTC; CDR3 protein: CASQPAGAYNEQFF
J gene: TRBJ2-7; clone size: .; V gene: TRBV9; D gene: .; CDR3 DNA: TGTGCCAGCAGCGTAGAGGGGGTCGAGCAGTACTTC; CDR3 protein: CASSVEGVEQYF
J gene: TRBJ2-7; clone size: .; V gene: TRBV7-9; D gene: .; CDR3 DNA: TGTGCCAGCAGCAAAGGCGCAGGGCGACCGTACGAGCAGTACTTC; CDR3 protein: CASSKGAGRPYEQYF
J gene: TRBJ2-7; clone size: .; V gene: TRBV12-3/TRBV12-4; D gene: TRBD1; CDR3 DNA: TGTGCCAGCAGGTCGACAGGGCCCGAGCAGTACTTC; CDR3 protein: CASRSTGPEQYF
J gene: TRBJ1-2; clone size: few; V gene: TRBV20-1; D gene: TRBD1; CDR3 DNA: TGCAGTGGAAGAACAGGGGATGGCTACACCTTC; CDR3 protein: CSGRTGDGYTF
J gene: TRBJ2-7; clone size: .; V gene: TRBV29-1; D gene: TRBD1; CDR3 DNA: TGCAGCGTTGAAGATGAGTTGGAGACAGGGCACTACGAGCAGTACTTC; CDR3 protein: CSVEDELETGHYEQYF
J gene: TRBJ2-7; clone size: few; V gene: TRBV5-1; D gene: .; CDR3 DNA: TGCGCCAGCAGCTCCGGCGAATTAACGGCCTACGAGCAGTACTTC; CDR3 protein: CASSSGELTAYEQYF
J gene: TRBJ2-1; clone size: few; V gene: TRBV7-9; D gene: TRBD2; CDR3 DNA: TGTGCCAGCAGCTCGCCTCCGACTTCAGCGGGGGGGCCGGATGAGCAGTTCTTC; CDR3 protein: CASSSPPTSAGGPDEQFF
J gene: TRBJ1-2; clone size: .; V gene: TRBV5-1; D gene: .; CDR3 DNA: TGCGCCAGCAGCCCTCAAACCGACGAGTTGCATGGCTACACCTTC; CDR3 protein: CASSPQTDELHGYTF
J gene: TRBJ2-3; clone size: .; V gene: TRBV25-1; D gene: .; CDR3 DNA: TGTGCCAGCACATCAGGGGCTGGCACAGATACGCAGTATTTT; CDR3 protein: CASTSGAGTDTQYF
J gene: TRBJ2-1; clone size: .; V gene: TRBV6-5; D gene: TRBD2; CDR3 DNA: TGTGCCAGCAGTTTGGCTAGCGGGAAGGATGAGCAGTTCTTC; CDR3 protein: CASSLASGKDEQFF
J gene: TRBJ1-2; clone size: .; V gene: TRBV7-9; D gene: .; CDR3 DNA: TGTGCCAGCAGCTTCGTTGGCGGAGCTAACTATGGCTACACCTTC; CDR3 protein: CASSFVGGANYGYTF
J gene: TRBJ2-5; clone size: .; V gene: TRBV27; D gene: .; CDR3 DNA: TGTGCCAGCAGCCCCTCCCCCGGTGCTTCCGAGACCCAGTACTTC; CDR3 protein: CASSPSPGASETQYF
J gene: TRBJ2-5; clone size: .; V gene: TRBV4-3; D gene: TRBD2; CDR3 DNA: TGCGCCAGCAGCCAAGATCTGAGCGGGAGGCCTAACGATTTCTTAACCCAGTACTTC; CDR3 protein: CASSQDLSGRPNDFLTQYF
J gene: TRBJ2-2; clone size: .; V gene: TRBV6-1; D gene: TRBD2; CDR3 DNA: TGTGCCAGCGCTCATTTAGCGGGAGCCGCCGGGGAGCTGTTTTTT; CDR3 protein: CASAHLAGAAGELFF
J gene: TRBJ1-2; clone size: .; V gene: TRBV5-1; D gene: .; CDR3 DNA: TGCGCCAGCAGCTTGGCCGGCAGTCCTACACCTAACTATGGCTACACCTTC; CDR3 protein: CASSLAGSPTPNYGYTF
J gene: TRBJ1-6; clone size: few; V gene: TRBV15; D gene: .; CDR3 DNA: TGTGCCACCAGCAGAGAGAGGGCCAGCCTTAATTCACCCCTCCACTTT; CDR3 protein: CATSRERASLNSPLHF
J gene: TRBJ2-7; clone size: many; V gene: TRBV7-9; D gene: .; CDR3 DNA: TGTGCCAGCAGCCCCGACGAAGACGAGCAGTACTTC; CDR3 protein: CASSPDEDEQYF
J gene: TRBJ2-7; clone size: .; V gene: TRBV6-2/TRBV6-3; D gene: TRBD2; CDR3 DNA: TGTGCCAGCAGCTCCGCTTTGACTAGCGGGAGCGAGTACGAGCAGTACTTC; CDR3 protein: CASSSALTSGSEYEQYF
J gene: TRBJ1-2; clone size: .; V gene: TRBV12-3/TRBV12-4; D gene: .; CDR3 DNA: TGTGCCAGCAGCAAGGGGAGGGTGGATGGCTACACCTTC; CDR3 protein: CASSKGRVDGYTF
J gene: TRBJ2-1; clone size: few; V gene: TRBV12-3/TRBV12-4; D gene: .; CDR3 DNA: TGTGCCAGCAGTTTACCCCGGTTTAGCGGGACAGATGAGCAGTTCTTC; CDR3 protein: CASSLPRFSGTDEQFF
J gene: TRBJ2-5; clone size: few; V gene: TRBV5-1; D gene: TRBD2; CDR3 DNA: TGCGCCAGCAGCGCAGGACTAGCGGGATACCAAGCAACAAACCAAGAGACCCAGTACTTC; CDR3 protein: CASSAGLAGYQATNQETQYF